This TCR beta chain was sequenced during a study of shared clonotypes between healthy human individuals. The repertoire was sequenced with immunoSEQ multiplex PCR; TCRdb's copy has only in-frame clones and lacks some. The sample lists over a million clones; about 75% were seen once. Trimming removed 6 bases at V and 3 bases at J, with 12 bases between. Germline V gene data show CDR1 as MNHNS and CDR2 as SASEGT. The CDR3 is 13 residues long. Sequencing was carried out using memory CD4+ T cells sorted from blood. As to subset: CD45RA-negative fraction. The rearrangement links TRBV6-1 to TRBJ2-7; no reliable D call. This sequence originates from a man aged 18 to 29 in good health. CDR3 residues: CASSQIAGYEQYF. In DNA, the CDR3 is TGTGCCAGCAGCCAGATTGCAGGCTACGAGCAGTACTTC.